This TCR beta chain was captured in a study of cytomegalovirus exposure and HLA in healthy donors. The CDR3 consists of 15 residues. Germline values: CDR1 SGHTA, CDR2 FQGTGA. The J segment lost 4 bases and the V segment lost 2 bases, leaving 3 bases of the junction unmatched. Use of 60 Vbeta and 13 Jbeta primers characterized the PCR. Method: immunoSEQ multiplex PCR; TCRdb's copy keeps in-frame clones and lacks some. The profile shows 100,000 to 150,000 clones, about 85% of them singletons. Material: PBMCs. The chain carries TRBV7-3 and TRBJ1-2; 11 positions match TRBD1. The receptor's source is a boy aged 5 to 17 in good health and CMV-seronegative. The CDR3 here is CASSLGTGGSYGYTF. The CDR3 coding sequence is TGTGCCAGCAGCTTAGGGACAGGGGGATCCTATGGCTACACCTTC.